These 13 T cell receptor beta chains came from one sample sequenced in a study of OX40 agonist ivuxolimab in advanced cancers. Method: immunoSEQ multiplex PCR; TCRdb's copy keeps in-frame clones and lacks some. The sample holds nearly 50,000 clones, about nine tenths seen once. The source material was CD4+ or CD8+ T cells sorted from blood, sampled in a trial of the OX40 agonist ivuxolimab. The receptor source for this set is an adult with an advanced solid tumor such as melanoma, head and neck, liver or kidney cancer.

This clone was seen a single time. V gene TRBV28 combines with J gene TRBJ2-5, with D possibly being TRBD1 (5 bases). Per the germline V gene, CDR1 is MDHEN and CDR2 is SYDVKM. This CDR3 contains 13 residues. V was trimmed by 8 bases and J by 2 bases, leaving 12 bases between them. DNA for the CDR3: TGTGCCAGCTATAACTCAGGGCAAGAGACCCAGTACTTC. Residues: CASYNSGQETQYF.

This clone was picked up a small number of times. The CDR3 spells CASSSGTGLTDTQYF. The CDR3 region has the DNA TGTGCCAGCAGCTCCGGGACAGGCCTCACAGATACGCAGTATTTT. The genes are TRBV5-8 and TRBJ2-3, with 8 positions matching TRBD1. Germline CDR1 reads SGHTS; CDR2 reads YDEGEE. This CDR3 has 15 residues. V shed 3 bases, J shed 2 bases, and the junction held 5 bases outside the gene matches.

CDR3 protein: CASSQEARGYNEQFF. CDR3 nucleotides: TGCGCCAGCAGCCAAGAGGCCAGGGGTTACAATGAGCAGTTCTTC. This sequence joins TRBV4-1 and TRBJ2-1; tentatively, D is TRBD1 (6 bases). The ends were cut back, 0 bases at V and 4 bases at J, with 10 bases in the middle. This CDR3 is built from 15 residues. Germline CDR1 is MGHRA and CDR2 is YSYEKL.

This rearrangement joins TRBV10-3 to TRBJ1-4, with unresolved D. Germline CDR1 ENHRY, CDR2 SYGVKD. V was cut by 10 bases and J by 0 bases, with 3 bases left in between. This CDR3 has 11 amino acids. Written as DNA, the CDR3 is TGTGCCACCGCAACTAATGAAAAACTGTTTTTT. Amino acids: CATATNEKLFF.

The chain combines TRBV7-9 with TRBJ2-1, with 9 bases identical to TRBD2. The CDR3 consists of 15 residues. The germline gives CDR1 SEHNR, CDR2 FQNEAQ (reference sequence). V gave up 0 bases and J gave up 10 bases; unmatched junction bases: 7. The CDR3 protein is CASSLASGGPKEQFF. In DNA, the CDR3 is TGTGCCAGCAGCTTAGCTAGCGGGGGTCCCAAGGAGCAGTTCTTC. The variable domain in full, completed from reference TRBV7-9 and TRBJ2-1, reads DTGVSQNPRHKITKRGQNVTFRCDPISEHNRLYWYRQTLGQGPEFLTYFQNEAQLEKSRLLSDRFSAERPKGSFSTLEIQRTEQGDSAMYLCASSLASGGPKEQFFGPGTRLTVL.

V usage is TRBV6-1 and J usage is TRBJ2-5; 7 bases agree with TRBD1. Germline lookup yields CDR1 MNHNS and CDR2 SASEGT. V shed 2 bases and J 6 bases; nucleotides not matched to a gene: 6. The CDR3 totals 14 residues. CDR3 bases: TGTGCCAGCAGTGAATTAGGGGGCATAAAGACCCAGTACTTC. Protein product: CASSELGGIKTQYF.

The chain joins TRBV5-4 to TRBJ1-1; TRBD1 matches at 7 bases. Germline V gene sequence: CDR1 SGHNT, CDR2 YYREEE (reference sequence). Trimming removed 4 bases from V and 4 bases from J; junction bases left unmatched: 10. CDR3 size: 15 residues. The CDR3 DNA reads TGTGCCAGCAGCCACGACAGGGAATTAGCCACTGAAGCTTTCTTT. Its protein is CASSHDRELATEAFF.

This chain joins TRBV10-3 and TRBJ1-2, with 10 bases fitting TRBD1. CDR1 and CDR2 (germline): ENHRY, SYGVKD. The CDR3 sequence is 17 residues long. The J segment lost 2 bases and the V segment lost 0 bases, leaving 6 bases of the junction unmatched. In nucleotides, the CDR3 is TGTGCCATCAGTGAGTCGATGGGGACAGGGGTGAACTATGGCTACACCTTC. Protein sequence: CAISESMGTGVNYGYTF.

The chain has TRBV7-9 and TRBJ1-4; TRBD1 aligns across 10 bases. V was pared by 3 bases and J by 8 bases, with 6 bases of the junction left unmatched. The length of the CDR3 is 15 residues. Germline lookup yields CDR1 SEHNR and CDR2 FQNEAQ (reference sequence). DNA for the CDR3: TGTGCCAGCAGCTTGAGGGACAGGGGTGGCGAAAAACTGTTTTTT. It specifies CASSLRDRGGEKLFF. Full variable domain (outside the CDR3, taken from reference TRBV7-9 and TRBJ1-4): DTGVSQNPRHKITKRGQNVTFRCDPISEHNRLYWYRQTLGQGPEFLTYFQNEAQLEKSRLLSDRFSAERPKGSFSTLEIQRTEQGDSAMYLCASSLRDRGGEKLFFGSGTQLSVL.

The rearrangement uses TRBV9 and TRBJ2-2; D is unclear. V dropped 0 bases and J dropped 4 bases, with 19 bases sitting between them. The CDR3 runs to 18 residues. Germline V gene sequence: CDR1 SGDLS, CDR2 YYNGEE. The CDR3 is CASSVATALLVTTGELFF. The CDR3 DNA sequence: TGTGCCAGCAGCGTAGCCACGGCCCTACTCGTTACCACCGGGGAGCTGTTTTTT.

The chain has TRBV4-1 and TRBJ2-5, with TRBD2 identical over 14 bases. V shed 1 base, J shed 3 bases, and the junction held 10 bases outside the gene matches. The CDR3 totals 19 residues. Germline CDR1 is MGHRA and CDR2 is YSYEKL. CDR3 region: CASSQGPTSGGALEETQYF. The CDR3 DNA reads as TGCGCCAGCAGCCAAGGCCCGACTAGCGGGGGGGCCCTCGAAGAGACCCAGTACTTC.

V usage is TRBV7-9 and J usage is TRBJ2-1, with D perhaps matching TRBD1 (8 bases). The CDR3 totals 15 residues. Germline assignment: CDR1 SEHNR and CDR2 FQNEAQ (reference sequence). V was shortened by 5 bases and J by 4 bases, with 15 bases between the two germline ends. Written as DNA, the CDR3 is TGTGCCAGCAGCCGCACAGGGGGGGTATACAATGAGCAGTTCTTC. Encoded protein: CASSRTGGVYNEQFF.

The chain has TRBV6-6 and TRBJ1-2; TRBD1 matches at 7 bases. V was pared by 11 bases and J by 1 base, with 13 bases of the junction left unmatched. Germline CDR1 is MNHNY and CDR2 is SVGAGI (reference sequence). The CDR3 spans 15 residues. Here the CDR3 reads CAALSATGFNYGYTF. CDR3 nucleotide sequence: TGTGCCGCATTATCCGCGACAGGGTTTAACTATGGCTACACCTTC.